Listed below are T cell receptor beta chains from one sample, sequenced in a study of lymphopenia after photon versus proton radiotherapy. Clones were sequenced by immunoSEQ multiplex PCR, and TCRdb holds only the in-frame ones, with some missing. This sample has over 25,000 clones, with approximately 84% found just once. Here the sequenced sample was peripheral blood, taken from a patient treated with proton-based radiotherapy. These receptors all come from a woman in her seventies with pancreatic cancer. Both conserved end residues are part of each CDR3. The D gene is left open where the match is weak. Clone size is stated in some rows and not others, as once, few, many or a class when expanded.

J gene,clone size,V gene,D gene,CDR3 DNA,CDR3 protein
TRBJ2-3,NA,TRBV15,TRBD2,TGTGCCACCAGCAGAGATTGGCGGGAGGGGACAGATACGCAGTATTTT,CATSRDWREGTDTQYF
TRBJ2-4,NA,TRBV5-6,NA,TGTGCCAGCAGCCTTGGGGAAAACATTCAGTACTTC,CASSLGENIQYF
TRBJ2-1,NA,TRBV7-9,TRBD2,TGTGCCAGCAGCTTTGGGACTAGCGGGACCAATGAGCAGTTCTTC,CASSFGTSGTNEQFF
TRBJ1-2,NA,TRBV7-2,NA,TGTGCCAGCAGCTCAGGGGTTCGATATGGCTACACCTTC,CASSSGVRYGYTF
TRBJ1-2,NA,TRBV4-1,NA,TGCGCCAGCAGCCAACGTATACTAACAGGGAGGGATGGCTACACCTTC,CASSQRILTGRDGYTF
TRBJ1-1,NA,TRBV7-9,NA,TGTGCCAGCAGCCCAAACATGGGTCCCAACACTGAAGCTTTCTTT,CASSPNMGPNTEAFF
TRBJ1-4,NA,TRBV7-8,NA,TGTGCCAGCAGCTTAGATAGAAGGGGGACCGAAAAACTGTTTTTT,CASSLDRRGTEKLFF
TRBJ2-1,NA,TRBV11-1,TRBD2,TGTGCCAGCAGCTTAGGGAGGGGACTAGCGGGAGATCAGTTCTTC,CASSLGRGLAGDQFF
TRBJ2-7,NA,TRBV18,TRBD2,TGTGCCAGCTCGCCACCCTGGGGGGGACCCTACTACGAGCAGTACTTC,CASSPPWGGPYYEQYF
TRBJ2-7,NA,TRBV11-3,NA,TGTGCCAGCAGCTCAGACCCCCCTAGGTCCTACGAGCAGTACTTC,CASSSDPPRSYEQYF
TRBJ1-2,NA,TRBV18,NA,TGTGCCAGCTCACCATCTAGTCTGTCCGGCAGGGCTTACTATGGCTACACCTTC,CASSPSSLSGRAYYGYTF
TRBJ2-2,NA,TRBV5-6,NA,TGTGCCAGCAGCTTCGGGAGGAACACCGGGGAGCTGTTTTTT,CASSFGRNTGELFF
TRBJ2-7,NA,TRBV4-3,NA,TGCGCCAGCAGCCCGGGGGTCGGGCGGCAGTACTTC,CASSPGVGRQYF
TRBJ2-5,NA,TRBV11-1,NA,TGTGCCAGCAGCTTACTCCTTTCGGGCACCCAAGAGACCCAGTACTTC,CASSLLLSGTQETQYF
TRBJ2-3,NA,TRBV27,NA,TGTGCCAGCAGTTCAGACAATACGGATACGCAGTATTTT,CASSSDNTDTQYF
TRBJ1-2,NA,TRBV27,NA,TGTGCCAGCAGCCCCCTCGTCGGTAACTATGGCTACACCTTC,CASSPLVGNYGYTF
TRBJ1-5,NA,TRBV7-2,NA,TGTGCCAGCAGCTTGGGCCAGGGAAATAGCAATCAGCCCCAGCATTTT,CASSLGQGNSNQPQHF
TRBJ2-3,NA,TRBV9,NA,TGTGCCAGCACCTCGGGGGGCTTCACAGATACGCAGTATTTT,CASTSGGFTDTQYF
TRBJ1-5,NA,TRBV20-1,NA,TGCAGTGCTAGGGAGGATCAGCCCCAGCATTTT,CSAREDQPQHF
TRBJ1-5,few,TRBV6-1,NA,TGTGCCAGCAGGCTGGGGGGCAACGGCCAGCCCCAGCATTTT,CASRLGGNGQPQHF
TRBJ2-1,NA,TRBV15,NA,TGTGCCACCAGCAGAGATCAGGGCACACCTTCGAGCTCCTACAATGAGCAGTTCTTC,CATSRDQGTPSSSYNEQFF
TRBJ1-6,NA,TRBV19,NA,TGTGCCAGTGGAGAGATAGCAACGGGTAATTCACCCCTCCACTTT,CASGEIATGNSPLHF
TRBJ2-3,NA,TRBV4-2,TRBD1,TGTGCCAGCAGCCAATCGGAACAGGGGGCGCCAAGACTAGCCGTTGGGGATACGCAGTATTTT,CASSQSEQGAPRLAVGDTQYF
TRBJ1-1,NA,TRBV9,NA,TGTGCCAGCAGCGTAGCTACCGGCGCCGGTTTGAACACTGAAGCTTTCTTT,CASSVATGAGLNTEAFF
TRBJ2-5,NA,TRBV19,NA,TGTGCCAGTGCCGCCGGGGACCAAGCGACCCAGTACTTC,CASAAGDQATQYF
TRBJ2-7,NA,TRBV7-2,NA,TGTGCCACATCCCCCGGGGTCGGCGTATACGAGCAGTACTTC,CATSPGVGVYEQYF
TRBJ1-1,few,TRBV6-1,NA,TGTGCCAGCAGTGTCCAGCTGGGGATGAACACTGAAGCTTTCTTT,CASSVQLGMNTEAFF
TRBJ2-5,NA,TRBV5-1,NA,TGCGCCAGCAGCTTGGGGTCAGACCAAGAGACCCAGTACTTC,CASSLGSDQETQYF
TRBJ2-2,few,TRBV27,NA,TGTGCCAGCAGTTTACGTTTAGATAACACCGGGGAGCTGTTTTTT,CASSLRLDNTGELFF
TRBJ2-3,NA,TRBV27,NA,TGTGCCAGCAGCTACAGGGAAAGTACAGATACGCAGTATTTT,CASSYRESTDTQYF
TRBJ1-2,few,TRBV27,NA,TGTGCCAGCAAGAGGCAGAGCTCATTTGGCTACACCTTC,CASKRQSSFGYTF
TRBJ1-1,NA,TRBV29-1,NA,TGCAGCGTTCATGAGGCAGCAAGGGGCACTGAAGCTTTCTTT,CSVHEAARGTEAFF
TRBJ2-7,NA,TRBV5-1,TRBD2,TGCGCCAGCAGCTTGGACGGGACTAGCTTCTCCTACGAGCAGTACTTC,CASSLDGTSFSYEQYF
TRBJ2-2,NA,TRBV6-5,NA,TGTGCCAGCAGTTATCGATTTTGGGGGGCCGGGGAGCTGTTTTTT,CASSYRFWGAGELFF
TRBJ1-5,NA,TRBV2,TRBD1,TGTGCCAGCAGGCTACAGGGGGCCGGTCAGCCCCAGCATTTT,CASRLQGAGQPQHF
TRBJ2-1,NA,TRBV6-5,NA,TGTGCCAGCAGTTACTCGTCCCTATACAATGAGCAGTTCTTC,CASSYSSLYNEQFF
TRBJ2-2,NA,TRBV28,TRBD2,TGTGCCAGCAGAACACCGGGACTAGCGGGCACCGGGGAGCTGTTTTTT,CASRTPGLAGTGELFF
TRBJ2-7,NA,TRBV28,NA,TGTGCCAGCAGGGACAGCCGCTACGAGCAGTACTTC,CASRDSRYEQYF
TRBJ2-7,NA,TRBV19,TRBD1,TGTGCCAGTAGTATGAGGGGACAGAGCTCCTACGAGCAGTACTTC,CASSMRGQSSYEQYF
TRBJ2-7,few,TRBV28,NA,TGTGCCAGCAGTCCCCCCCCTCGGACAGTCTACGAGCAGTACTTC,CASSPPPRTVYEQYF
TRBJ2-2,NA,TRBV7-3,NA,TGTGCCAGCAGCCCACTGGGCCCAGCGGAAAACACCGGGGAGCTGTTTTTT,CASSPLGPAENTGELFF
TRBJ2-7,once,TRBV6-5,NA,TGTGCCAGCAGTTACTCGAGCCAATACGAGCAGTACTTC,CASSYSSQYEQYF
TRBJ2-1,NA,TRBV28,TRBD1,TGTGCCAGCAGACGGACAGGGGGCCTTCTAAGCTCCTACAATGAGCAGTTCTTC,CASRRTGGLLSSYNEQFF
TRBJ1-4,once,TRBV6-1,NA,TGTGCCACCCAGTCTTCAACTAATGAAAAACTGTTTTTT,CATQSSTNEKLFF
TRBJ2-1,once,TRBV7-2,NA,TGTGCCAGCAGCTCCTACGGCAATGAGCAGTTCTTC,CASSSYGNEQFF
TRBJ1-4,once,TRBV27,TRBD1,TGTGCCAGCAGTACCTTGCGACAGGGCCTTAATGAAAAACTGTTTTTT,CASSTLRQGLNEKLFF